These 7 T cell receptor beta chains originate from one sample sequenced in a study of response to subunit inactivated influenza vaccine. From the RT-PCR reads, TCRdb called clonotypes with MiXCR, one entry per CDR3 protein. The table shows more than 400,000 distinct CDR3 sequences, with 9.5% to 12% occurring only once. Sequencing used PBMCs from blood, obtained roughly 47 days after vaccination. The receptors were gathered from a man between 50 and 59 years old who received an inactivated influenza vaccine.

Concerning this clonotype itself: Possible read error: a much larger clone is one base away. V and J are TRBV7-9 and TRBJ1-2; D might be TRBD1 (6 bases). The CDR3 is 15 residues long. The germline V gene encodes CDR1 SEHNR and CDR2 FQNEAQ (reference sequence). With 8 bases removed from V and 1 base from J, the gap between germline ends came to 17 bases. Written as DNA, the CDR3 is TGTGCCAGCGGCCCAATTCGGGGGCTTAACTATGGCTACACCTTC. This sequence encodes CASGPIRGLNYGYTF.

This clonotype appeared a single time. One junction end does not reproduce the germline sequence, and a read error may be involved. The V and J genes are TRBV29-1 and TRBJ2-5; TRBD1 matches at 8 bases. The CDR3 covers 12 residues. The germline V gene encodes CDR1 SQVTM and CDR2 ANQGSEA. The chain's CDR3 is CIVDGDRGTQYF. In DNA, the CDR3 is TGCATCGTTGACGGCGACAGGGGGACCCAGTACTTC.

This clonotype was observed a handful of times. V and J are TRBV28 and TRBJ2-3, with TRBD2 as a possible D gene (6 bases). Trimming removed 5 bases from V and 3 bases from J, with 15 bases in between. Germline V lookup: CDR1 MDHEN, CDR2 SYDVKM. CDR3 size: 15 residues. The CDR3 DNA sequence: TGTGCCAGCAGTCCGGGACCGGGACTGACAGATACGCAGTATTTT. Translating it yields CASSPGPGLTDTQYF.

This clonotype has ten or more counts. The gene calls are TRBV12-3 or TRBV12-4 and TRBJ2-7, with 9 nucleotides matching TRBD2. V lost 3 bases to trimming and J lost 7 bases; unmatched junction nucleotides: 7. This CDR3 comprises 14 residues. The CDR3 spells CASSFAGGPYEQYF. The CDR3 coding sequence is TGTGCCAGCAGTTTCGCGGGGGGGCCTTATGAGCAGTACTTC.

There are many counts of this clonotype. The gene calls are TRBV12-3 or TRBV12-4 and TRBJ1-2; D is ambiguous. V was trimmed by 3 bases and J by 3 bases, leaving 11 bases between them. This CDR3 has 14 residues. The DNA of the CDR3 is TGTGCCAGCAGTTTGGGCCCTCCTTACTATGGCTACACCTTC. As protein: CASSLGPPYYGYTF.

This clonotype was seen more than once but under ten times. The chain links TRBV4-3 to TRBJ1-4; D gene unclear. V dropped 0 bases and J dropped 7 bases, with 12 bases sitting between them. The CDR3 has 15 amino acids. Germline V CDR1 and CDR2: LGHNA, YSLEER. CDR3 in DNA: TGCGCCAGCAGCCAAGATTCCAGGAAAGGTGAAAAACTGTTTTTT. This encodes CASSQDSRKGEKLFF.

The V gene is TRBV20-1, the J gene TRBJ1-2; the D gene is possibly TRBD1 (5 bases). Germline CDR1 DFQATT, CDR2 SNEGSKA (reference sequence). The CDR3 loop spans 13 amino acids. V was cut by 3 bases and J by 4 bases, with 12 bases left in between. The CDR3 loop is CSAREGSLYGYTF. CDR3 DNA: TGCAGTGCTAGGGAGGGGTCTCTCTATGGCTACACCTTC.